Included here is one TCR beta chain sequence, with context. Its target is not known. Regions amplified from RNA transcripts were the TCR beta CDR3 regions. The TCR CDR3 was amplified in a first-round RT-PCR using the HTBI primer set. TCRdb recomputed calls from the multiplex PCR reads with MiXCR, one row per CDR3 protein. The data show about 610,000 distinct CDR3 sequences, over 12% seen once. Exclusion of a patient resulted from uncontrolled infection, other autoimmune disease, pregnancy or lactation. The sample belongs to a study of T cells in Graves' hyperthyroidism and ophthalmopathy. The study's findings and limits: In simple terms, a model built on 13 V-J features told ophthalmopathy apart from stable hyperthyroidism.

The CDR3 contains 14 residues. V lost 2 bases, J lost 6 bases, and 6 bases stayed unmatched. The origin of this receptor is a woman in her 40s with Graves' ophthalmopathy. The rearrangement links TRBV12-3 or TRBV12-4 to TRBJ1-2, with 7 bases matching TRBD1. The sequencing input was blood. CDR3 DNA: TGTGCCAGCAGTTTAAGACAGGGAGCTCATGGCTACACCTTC. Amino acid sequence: CASSLRQGAHGYTF.